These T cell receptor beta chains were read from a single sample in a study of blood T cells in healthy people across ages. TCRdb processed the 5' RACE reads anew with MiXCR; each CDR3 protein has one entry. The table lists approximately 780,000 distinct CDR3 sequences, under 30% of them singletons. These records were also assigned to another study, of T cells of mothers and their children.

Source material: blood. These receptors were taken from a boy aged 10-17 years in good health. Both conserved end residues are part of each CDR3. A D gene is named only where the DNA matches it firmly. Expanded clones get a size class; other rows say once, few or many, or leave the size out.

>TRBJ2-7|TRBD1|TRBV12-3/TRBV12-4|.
CASSPGQRNYEQYF
TGTGCCAGCAGTCCGGGACAGAGGAACTACGAGCAGTACTTC
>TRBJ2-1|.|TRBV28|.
CASSLAPGMISRSYDEQFF
TGTGCCAGCAGTTTAGCTCCAGGGATGATCTCAAGATCCTACGATGAGCAGTTCTTC
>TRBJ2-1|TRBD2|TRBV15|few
CATRKSGRGHYNEQFF
TGTGCCACCAGAAAGAGCGGGAGGGGACATTACAATGAGCAGTTCTTC
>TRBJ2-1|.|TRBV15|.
CATLAGVSSYNEQFF
TGTGCCACTCTGGCAGGGGTGAGCTCCTACAATGAGCAGTTCTTC
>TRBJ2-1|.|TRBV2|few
CASSDPQDSNNEQFF
TGTGCCAGCAGTGACCCCCAGGACTCGAACAATGAGCAGTTCTTC
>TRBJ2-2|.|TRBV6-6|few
CASSYARNTGELFF
TGTGCCAGCAGTTACGCCAGAAACACCGGGGAGCTGTTTTTT
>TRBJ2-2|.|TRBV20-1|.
CSARDFGAGDTGELFF
TGCAGTGCTAGAGATTTCGGCGCCGGCGACACCGGGGAGCTGTTTTTT
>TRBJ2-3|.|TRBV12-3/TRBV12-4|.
CASSLVTGFSTDTQYF
TGTGCCAGCAGTCTGGTGACGGGGTTTAGCACAGATACGCAGTATTTT
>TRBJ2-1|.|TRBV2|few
CASKLTSYNNEQFF
TGTGCCAGCAAACTTACTAGCTATAACAATGAGCAGTTCTTC
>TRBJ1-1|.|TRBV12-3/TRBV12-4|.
CASSLWGSEAFF
TGTGCCAGCAGTTTGTGGGGGTCTGAAGCTTTCTTT
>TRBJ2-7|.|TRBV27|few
CASSPIGGVTGAHEQYF
TGTGCCAGCAGCCCGATCGGCGGGGTAACAGGGGCCCACGAGCAGTACTTC
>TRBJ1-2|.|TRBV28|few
CASSQRRGYTF
TGTGCCAGCAGTCAACGCCGTGGCTACACCTTC
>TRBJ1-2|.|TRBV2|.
CASRGDRNPNYGYTF
TGTGCCAGCAGAGGAGACAGGAACCCTAACTATGGCTACACCTTC
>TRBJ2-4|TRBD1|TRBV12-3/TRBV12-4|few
CASSPGGAYIQYF
TGTGCCAGCAGTCCAGGGGGCGCGTACATTCAGTACTTC
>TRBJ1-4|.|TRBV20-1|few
CSAVDSSGEKLFF
TGCAGTGCTGTGGACAGCTCAGGTGAAAAACTGTTTTTT
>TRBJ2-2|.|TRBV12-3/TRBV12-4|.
CVTSGQGNTGELFF
TGTGTCACCAGTGGGCAGGGGAACACCGGGGAGCTGTTTTTT
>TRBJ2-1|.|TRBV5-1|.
CASSFRRADNEQFF
TGCGCCAGCAGCTTCCGGAGGGCCGACAATGAGCAGTTCTTC
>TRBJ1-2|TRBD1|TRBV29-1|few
CSVYGQGGYGYTF
TGCAGCGTATACGGACAGGGTGGCTATGGCTACACCTTC
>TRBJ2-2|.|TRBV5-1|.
CASSLDRSGGELFF
TGCGCCAGCAGCTTGGATCGGAGCGGCGGGGAGCTGTTTTTT
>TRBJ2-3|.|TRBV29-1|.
CSVGGDTQYF
TGCAGCGTTGGCGGAGATACGCAGTATTTT
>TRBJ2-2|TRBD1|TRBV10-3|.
CAISESGTGNLATGELFF
TGTGCCATCAGTGAGTCGGGGACAGGGAATCTCGCCACCGGGGAGCTGTTTTTT
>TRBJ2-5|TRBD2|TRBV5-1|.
CASSLFGSGQETQYF
TGCGCCAGCAGCTTGTTCGGTAGCGGGCAAGAGACCCAGTACTTC
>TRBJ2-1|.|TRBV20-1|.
CSARETGLQGGGYEQFF
TGCAGTGCTAGAGAGACGGGGTTACAGGGAGGAGGGTATGAGCAGTTCTTC
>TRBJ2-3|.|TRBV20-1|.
CSASTGNTQYF
TGCAGTGCTTCGACTGGTAATACGCAGTATTTT
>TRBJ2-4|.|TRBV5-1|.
CASSPMGPRALAKNIQYF
TGCGCCAGCAGCCCGATGGGGCCGCGGGCATTAGCCAAAAACATTCAGTACTTC
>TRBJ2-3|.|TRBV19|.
CASSDTTVTDTQYF
TGTGCCAGTAGCGATACGACAGTTACAGATACGCAGTATTTT
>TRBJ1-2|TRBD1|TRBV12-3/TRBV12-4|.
CASSTRGQNGYTF
TGTGCCAGCAGTACCAGGGGGCAAAATGGCTACACCTTC
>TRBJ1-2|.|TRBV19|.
CASSARDGGGYTF
TGTGCCAGTAGTGCCCGGGACGGGGGAGGCTACACCTTC
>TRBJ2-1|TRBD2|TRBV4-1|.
CASSQNPLAGGYNEQFF
TGCGCCAGCAGCCAGAACCCACTAGCGGGGGGATACAATGAGCAGTTCTTC
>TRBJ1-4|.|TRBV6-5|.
CASSPLGGVGEKLFF
TGTGCCAGCAGTCCCCTCGGGGGGGTTGGTGAAAAACTGTTTTTT
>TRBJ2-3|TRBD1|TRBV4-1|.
CASSQDGQGADTQYF
TGCGCCAGCAGCCAAGACGGACAGGGGGCAGATACGCAGTATTTT
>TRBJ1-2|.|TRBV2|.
CASSGQAYGYTF
TGTGCCAGCAGTGGACAGGCCTATGGCTACACCTTC
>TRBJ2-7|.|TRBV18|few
CASSPAIQGNRPYEQYF
TGTGCCAGCTCACCCGCGATTCAGGGCAATCGTCCTTACGAGCAGTACTTC
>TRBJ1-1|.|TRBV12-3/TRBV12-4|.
CASSLMTNAEAFF
TGTGCCAGCAGTTTAATGACAAATGCTGAAGCTTTCTTT
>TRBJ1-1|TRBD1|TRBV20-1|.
CSAEDRGPTEAFF
TGCAGTGCTGAGGACAGGGGTCCCACTGAAGCTTTCTTT
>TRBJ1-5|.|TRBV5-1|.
CASSLDSSSNQPQHF
TGCGCCAGCAGCTTGGACAGTTCTAGCAATCAGCCCCAGCATTTT
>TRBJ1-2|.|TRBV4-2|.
CASSQERSGRYGYTF
TGTGCCAGCAGCCAAGAACGATCAGGGCGGTATGGCTACACCTTC
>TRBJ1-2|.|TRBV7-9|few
CASSSGYLYGYTF
TGTGCCAGCAGCTCGGGATATCTCTATGGCTACACCTTC
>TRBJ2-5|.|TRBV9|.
CASSVEGQEETQYF
TGTGCCAGCAGCGTAGAGGGGCAGGAAGAGACCCAGTACTTC
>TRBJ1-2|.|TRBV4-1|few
CASSQGSGMAGYTF
TGCGCCAGCAGCCAAGGGTCAGGGATGGCTGGCTACACCTTC
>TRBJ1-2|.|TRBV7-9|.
CASSLGDKNYGYTF
TGTGCCAGCAGCTTGGGGGACAAAAACTATGGCTACACCTTC